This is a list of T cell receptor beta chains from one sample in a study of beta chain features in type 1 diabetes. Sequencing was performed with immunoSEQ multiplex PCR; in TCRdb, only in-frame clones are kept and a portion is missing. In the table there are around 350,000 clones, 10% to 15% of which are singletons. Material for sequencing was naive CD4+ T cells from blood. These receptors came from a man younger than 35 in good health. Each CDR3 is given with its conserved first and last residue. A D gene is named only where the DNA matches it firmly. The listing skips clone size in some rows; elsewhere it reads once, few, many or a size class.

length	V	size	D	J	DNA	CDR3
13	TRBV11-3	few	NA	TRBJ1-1	TGTGCCAGCAGCTTAGTTGCGGGGACTGAAGCTTTCTTT	CASSLVAGTEAFF
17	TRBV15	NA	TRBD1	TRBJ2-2	TGTGCCACCAGCTCAAGGGGACAGGGAGCATACACCGGGGAGCTGTTTTTT	CATSSRGQGAYTGELFF
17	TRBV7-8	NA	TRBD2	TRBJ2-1	TGTGCCAGCAGCTTAGCAGTAGCGGGAACTCCCGGGAATGAGCAGTTCTTC	CASSLAVAGTPGNEQFF
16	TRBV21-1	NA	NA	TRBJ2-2	TGTGCCAGCACCATCGCTAGCGGGACGAACACCGGGGAGCTGTTTTTT	CASTIASGTNTGELFF
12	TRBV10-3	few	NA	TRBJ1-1	TGTGCCATCAGTGCATACCAGGGGAAAGCTTTCTTT	CAISAYQGKAFF
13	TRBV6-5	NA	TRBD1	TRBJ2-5	TGTGCCAGCAGATTCGACAGGGGTGAGACCCAGTACTTC	CASRFDRGETQYF
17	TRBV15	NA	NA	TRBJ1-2	TGTGCCACCAGCAGGTTCCCCCAGGGGCAGAGACCCTATGGCTACACCTTC	CATSRFPQGQRPYGYTF
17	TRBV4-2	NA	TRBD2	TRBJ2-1	TGTGCCAGCAGCCATCACTCCGGGACTAGCGGGAAAAACGAGCAGTTCTTC	CASSHHSGTSGKNEQFF
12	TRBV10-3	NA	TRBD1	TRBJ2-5	TGTGCCATCAGAGACAGGGAAGAGACCCAGTACTTC	CAIRDREETQYF
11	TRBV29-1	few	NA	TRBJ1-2	TGCAGCGTTGAGTATTCCTATGGCTACACCTTC	CSVEYSYGYTF
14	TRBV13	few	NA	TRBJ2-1	TGTGCCAGCAGCCCAGGTTGGGGGCACAATGAGCAGTTCTTC	CASSPGWGHNEQFF
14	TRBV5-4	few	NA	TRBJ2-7	TGTGCCAGCAGCTTGAGGTCGCAGGGCGACGAGCAGTACTTC	CASSLRSQGDEQYF
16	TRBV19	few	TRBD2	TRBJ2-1	TGTGCCAGTAGTATTCCGACTAGCGGGAGGGCCAATGAGCAGTTCTTC	CASSIPTSGRANEQFF
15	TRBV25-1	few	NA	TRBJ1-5	TGTGCCAGCAACCCTTCGGGGTCGAGCAATCAGCCCCAGCATTTT	CASNPSGSSNQPQHF
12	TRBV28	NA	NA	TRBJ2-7	TGTGCCAGCAGTACACGTCCCTACGAGCAGTACTTC	CASSTRPYEQYF
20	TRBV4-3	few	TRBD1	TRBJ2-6	TGCGCCAGCAGCCACTTATTACCGGGACAGTCATCCTCTGGGGCCAACGTCCTGACTTTC	CASSHLLPGQSSSGANVLTF
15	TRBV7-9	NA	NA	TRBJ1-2	TGTGCCAGCAGCTTAGAATACCAACAAACCTATGGCTACACCTTC	CASSLEYQQTYGYTF
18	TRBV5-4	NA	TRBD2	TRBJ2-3	TGTGCCAGCAGCTTGTTAGGAACGTCTAGCGGGGGCACAGATACGCAGTATTTT	CASSLLGTSSGGTDTQYF
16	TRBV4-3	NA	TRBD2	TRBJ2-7	TGCGCCAGCAGCCAAGACGTCACTAGCGGGACGTACGAGCAGTACTTC	CASSQDVTSGTYEQYF
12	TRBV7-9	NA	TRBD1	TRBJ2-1	TGTGCCAGCAGCCCCGGGACAGGGTCAGGGTTCTTC	CASSPGTGSGFF
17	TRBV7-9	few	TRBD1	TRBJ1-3	TGTGCCAGCAGCCAAAACAGGGGGATTAGCGCTGGAAACACCATATATTTT	CASSQNRGISAGNTIYF
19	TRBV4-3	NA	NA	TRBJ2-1	TGCGCCAGCAGCCAAGATATCCCCCTAGCGATCAGCTCCTACAATGAGCAGTTCTTC	CASSQDIPLAISSYNEQFF
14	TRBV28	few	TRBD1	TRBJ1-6	TGTGCCAGCAGCGCGCCAGGGGGAGGTTCACCCCTCCACTTT	CASSAPGGGSPLHF
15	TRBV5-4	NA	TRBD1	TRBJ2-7	TGTGCCAGCAGCTTAGCAGGGACAGGGGAATACGAGCAGTACTTC	CASSLAGTGEYEQYF
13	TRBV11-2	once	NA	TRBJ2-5	TGTGCCAGCAGCTTTGGCTCACAAGAGACCCAGTACTTC	CASSFGSQETQYF
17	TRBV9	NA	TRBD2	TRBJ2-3	TGTGCCAGCAGCGCGGGACTAGCGGGGAGAGGCACAGATACGCAGTATTTT	CASSAGLAGRGTDTQYF
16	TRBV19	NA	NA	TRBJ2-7	TGTGCCAGTAGTATAGGCGGGTTTCGGCGCTCCTACGAGCAGTACTTC	CASSIGGFRRSYEQYF
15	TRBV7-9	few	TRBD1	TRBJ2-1	TGTGCCAGCAGCCCTCAGGGGGCGTCCTACAATGAGCAGTTCTTC	CASSPQGASYNEQFF
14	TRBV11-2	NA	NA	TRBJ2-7	TGTGCCAGCTCCCGAGCGGTCCCACTCTACGAGCAGTACTTC	CASSRAVPLYEQYF
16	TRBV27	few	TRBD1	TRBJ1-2	TGTGCCAGCAGCATAAGGTGGACAGGGGCGCCCTATGGCTACACCTTC	CASSIRWTGAPYGYTF
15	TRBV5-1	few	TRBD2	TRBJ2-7	TGCGCCAGCAGCATAGAGACTAGCTCCCTGTACGAGCAGTACTTC	CASSIETSSLYEQYF
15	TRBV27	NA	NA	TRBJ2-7	TGTGCCAGCAGTTTCTCGTTCCCGAGCTCCTACGAGCAGTACTTC	CASSFSFPSSYEQYF
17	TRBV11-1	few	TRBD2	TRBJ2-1	TGTGCCAGCAGCTCAACTAGCGGGAGGGCCCGAAACAATGAGCAGTTCTTC	CASSSTSGRARNNEQFF
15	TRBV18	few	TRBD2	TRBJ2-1	TGTGCCAGCTCACCGCGGGAGGACATCTACAATGAGCAGTTCTTC	CASSPREDIYNEQFF
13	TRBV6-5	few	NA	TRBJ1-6	TGTGCCAGCAAGCGGGCCCCGTATTCACCCCTCCACTTT	CASKRAPYSPLHF